This T cell receptor (beta chain) was found in a study of cytomegalovirus exposure and HLA in healthy donors (dated by TCRdb to about 2017). Concerning the study at large: According to an earlier analysis of 587 of the donors, some 180 million T cells yielded some 120 million unique TCR beta sequences and 276 Gb of sequence data. A handful of DR-DQ haplotypes were handled as single units for association and clustering because linkage in the cohort was strong. The study used immunosequencing to profile the T cell repertoires of several hundred subjects and linked those repertoires to cytomegalovirus serostatus. A separate validation cohort of over a hundred different subjects was used in addition to the roughly 720-subject first cohort. Of the approximately 400 genotyped donors, about 84% fell in the genetic ancestry cluster associated with self-reported Caucasian donors. The aim of the study was to test whether cataloging public T cell receptors could identify signatures of past pathogen exposure. Around 320 gigabases of sequencing data and approximately 85 million unique TCR sequences were included in an early release covering 500 to 750 HLA-typed donors. Alongside the repertoire data, information on donor age, sex, ethnicity and CMV serostatus was compiled. To predict cytomegalovirus infection status, the study combined high-throughput TCR immunosequencing, statistical association of individual TCRs with disease status, and machine learning. A later analysis re-examined previously published TCR beta repertoires from several hundred donors and added high-resolution HLA genotyping to investigate patterns of TCR occurrence. Every repertoire in the discovery cohort had been generated on one and the same sequencing platform. On average, approximately 250,000 unique TCR beta nucleotide sequences were sequenced per donor among a few hundred genotyped donors of the cohort, with around 19% of those sequences being non-productive. In the later analysis, no new phenotypic data were used to find candidate immune exposures; instead, reliance was placed on TCR beta sequences and their occurrence across donors. A later genetic analysis took genome-wide SNP genotypes for about three fifths of the 666 donors and used that subset as a discovery cohort. Typing coverage varied by locus: roughly 620-640 donors for A, B, C, DRB1 and DQB1; approximately 520 for DQA1; about 600 for DPA1; around 490 for DPB1. Class I and class II HLA loci were covered by the typing at four-digit resolution. In an earlier analysis of several hundred of the donors, high-throughput TCR beta sequencing was used to judge whether each TCR beta V gene segment behaved as functional or pseudogenic. Beyond this particular receptor, the publication reports: The study listed 150 to 200 TCR beta chains as associated with cytomegalovirus. In a later genetic analysis, fewer N-insertions in productive TCRs were reported among donors in an Asian-associated ancestry cluster than the roughly 640-donor mean. According to a later analysis, TCR association rates differed among HLA loci, with DRB1 alleles showing the most associated TCRs and HLA-C alleles showing the fewest. In a later analysis, HLA-associated TCR beta chains were found to be more clonally expanded and to have lower generation probabilities than equally common non-associated chains. The classifier was reported to diagnose cytomegalovirus status with high specificity and sensitivity in both the original cohort and the validation cohort. Most TCR sequences were seen in very few donors, while some public TCRs were found in many individuals. This cohort had only TCR beta chains sequenced, and the lack of alpha or paired-chain data limited which features could be detected. An earlier analysis of approximately 540 of the donors showed that most TCR beta V segments appeared in productive rearrangements either about 90% or about 30% of the time, which broadly matched IMGT annotations. A later analysis reported that several top co-occurrence clusters appeared linked to parvovirus B19, influenza, CMV and Epstein-Barr virus. A cluster of highly shared sequence variants was judged likely to be a technical artifact of the sequencing pipeline. Strong co-occurrence of HLA alleles, especially DR and DQ, made assigning TCR associations to individual alleles difficult. Specific HLA alleles were associated with around 18,000 TCR beta sequences at a false discovery rate of 0.05 in a later analysis. The earlier analysis of approximately 540 of the donors excluded 15 to 20 rarely observed V segments, including chromosome 9 orphons, because counts were too low. Three of the identified cytomegalovirus-associated TCR beta chains were confirmed in vitro to be specific for cytomegalovirus antigens. The authors suggested that the approach could potentially be generalized to other disease states and immunological phenotypes. For the cohort, immune exposure information was limited to CMV serostatus. An association between a missense DCLRE1C variant and V-gene and J-gene trimming of TCR beta chains was found in a later genetic analysis and replicated in an independent cohort. The 87-base-pair reads could not distinguish some IMGT-functional V segments, including TRBV6-2 and TRBV6-3, so those segments were excluded. Linkage disequilibrium might explain the correlated functional status among segregating V segments, but an unknown experimental factor could not be excluded. Because HLA typing was missing for some donors at each locus, association tests included only the typed subset. A further reported finding was that TCR beta sequences accurately predicted the HLA-A and HLA-B alleles for most subjects in the first cohort. Most CMV-associated TCR beta chains appeared to be HLA-restricted in a later analysis, and the HLA associations seemed to be driven largely by CMV exposure. Roughly uniform sequencing depth across donors was assumed in presence/absence analyses, although this assumption may not hold.

In regard to this clone: Its antigen has not been determined. No base quality values were provided; no much bigger clone lies one nucleotide off.

Germline trimming amounts to 4 bases on V and 5 bases on J, with 7 as the count of junction bases outside the gene matches. The CDR3 contains 14 residues, cysteine and phenylalanine counted. The only DNA kept is the CDR3, 42 bases in frame from the first base. The germline V gene supplies CDR1 LGHNA and CDR2 YNFKEQ. Libraries were made using the immunoSEQ multiplex PCR assay. A mixture of 60 forward primers for TCR Vbeta segments and 13 reverse primers for TCR Jbeta segments was used in the multiplex PCR. The CDR3 region of rearranged TCR beta genes was amplified from genomic DNA by a multiplex PCR assay. On the Illumina HiSeq System, the amplified TCR beta libraries were sequenced as 87-base-pair reads. The authors' analysis ran thus. A later analysis tallied tens of millions of unique TCR beta chains across the 650 to 750 repertoires, and some 10 million of those chains were shared by two or more donors. Raw reads were error-corrected and collapsed into unique sequences with a nearest-neighbor algorithm that merged closely related sequences to remove PCR and sequencing errors. V, D and J gene segments were assigned by aligning CDR3 sequences to IMGT reference sequences. For a sequence to be retained, a match of at least six nucleotides was required to both a V gene segment and a J gene segment. Rearrangements were called productive when the CDR3 lacked stop codons and stayed in frame with V and J; all others were non-productive. CDR3 was defined by IMGT convention, running from the second conserved V-encoded cysteine to the conserved J-encoded phenylalanine. In an earlier analysis of around 640 of the donors, sequences lacking an unambiguous match to a single V gene segment were excluded. An earlier analysis of several hundred of the donors called V segments functional above 56.7% productive rearrangements and segregating when the between-donor standard deviation exceeded 5%. A statistical classification framework was developed to diagnose cytomegalovirus status using the catalog of TCR beta chain sequences. In a later analysis, TCR nucleotide sequences were compared against IMGT/GENE-DB human TR gene sequences so that V and J genes could be assigned. Using the TCRdist pipeline, a later analysis assigned CDR3 sequences along with most-parsimonious VDJ recombination scenarios. In a later analysis, each TCR beta chain was defined by its CDR3 amino acid sequence together with its V-gene family, and reads without a unique V-gene family were excluded. As a way to deal with suspected cross-contamination and a sequencing artifact, a later analysis dropped 450 to 600 nucleotide sequences that were highly shared and had low generation probability. In a later analysis, a clonal expansion index for each public chain was calculated from normalized within-repertoire ranks of inferred template counts. Generation probabilities in a later analysis came from a VDJ recombination model fitted to out-of-frame rearrangements, and those results were checked against IGoR. In a later analysis, TCR-TCR, TCR-HLA and TCR-CMV co-occurrence was scored with hypergeometric tests, and a repertoire-size bias correction was applied to TCR pairs. A later analysis estimated false discovery rates by permuting HLA or CMV assignments 20 times. In a later analysis, co-occurring TCRs were grouped using DBSCAN, with TCRdist sequence similarity added in when clustering inside HLA-allele-positive subsets. Co-occurrence clustering excluded repertoires with fewer than 30,000 or more than 120,000 public chains, plus five with anomalous nucleotide sharing. TCRdb provides this immuneACCESS table in a form limited to in-frame rearrangements. Some clones are lacking; in checked studies, under half of them reflect an unresolved V gene, and why the rest are absent is not known. D and trimming were read from the DNA, whereas the V and J calls and clone size are those reported in that table. For this sample the table gives 180,000 or so clones, of which about four fifths were detected only once. Over 2% of the sample is taken by the ten largest.

In total, 666 healthy bone marrow donors made up the cohort. At the time of sampling, every cohort member was nominally healthy, though immune exposures that went unrecorded were likely present. The donor was CMV seronegative and was included in the group of about 350 seronegative cohort members. A peripheral blood sample was collected from each donor, and TCR beta sequencing was performed on peripheral blood mononuclear cells. Genomic DNA extraction from the blood cell samples was performed with the Qiagen DNeasy Blood Extraction Kit. Recombination joined TRBV4-2 with TRBJ2-7, with 8 bases in between that match TRBD1. The source material was PBMCs. The sequence derives from a woman aged 50 to 65 in good health and CMV-seronegative. The DNA sequence is as follows: TGTGCCAGCAGCCCAGGACAGGGTGGTAACGAGCAGTACTTC. This yields the protein CASSPGQGGNEQYF.